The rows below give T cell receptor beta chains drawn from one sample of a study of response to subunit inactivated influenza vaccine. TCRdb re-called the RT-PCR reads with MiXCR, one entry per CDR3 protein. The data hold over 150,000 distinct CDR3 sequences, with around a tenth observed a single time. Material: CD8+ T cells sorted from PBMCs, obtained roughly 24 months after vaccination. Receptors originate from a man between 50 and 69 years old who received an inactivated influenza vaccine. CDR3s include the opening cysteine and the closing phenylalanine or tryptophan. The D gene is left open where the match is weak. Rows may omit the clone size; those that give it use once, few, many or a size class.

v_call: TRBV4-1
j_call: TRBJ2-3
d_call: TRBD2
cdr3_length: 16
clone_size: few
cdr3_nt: TGCGCCAGCAGCCAGACTAGCGGGGGGGCCATAGATACGCAGTATTTT
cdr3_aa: CASSQTSGGAIDTQYF

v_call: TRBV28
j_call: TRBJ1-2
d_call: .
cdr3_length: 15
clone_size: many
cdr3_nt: TGTGCCAGCAGCAATACAGAGAGTATTGACTATGGCTACACCTTC
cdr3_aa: CASSNTESIDYGYTF

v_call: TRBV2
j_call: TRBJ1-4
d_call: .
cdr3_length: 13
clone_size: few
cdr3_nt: TGTGCCAGCAAGGAACCTCCCGGCGGAAAACTGTTTTTT
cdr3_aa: CASKEPPGGKLFF

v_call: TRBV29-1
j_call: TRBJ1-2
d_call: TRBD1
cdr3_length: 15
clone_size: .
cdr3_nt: TGCAGCGTTTTCGTTCTGGTACAGGGGCACTATGGCTACACCTTC
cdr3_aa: CSVFVLVQGHYGYTF

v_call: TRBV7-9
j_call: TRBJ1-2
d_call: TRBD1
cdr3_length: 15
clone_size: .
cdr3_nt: TGTGCCAGCAGCTTATCTAACAGGGGGCCCTATGGCTACACCTTC
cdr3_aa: CASSLSNRGPYGYTF

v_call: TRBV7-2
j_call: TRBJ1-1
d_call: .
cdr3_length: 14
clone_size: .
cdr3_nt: TGTGCCAGCAGCCGCCGGGTGGTGAACACTGAAGCTTTCTTT
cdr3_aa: CASSRRVVNTEAFF

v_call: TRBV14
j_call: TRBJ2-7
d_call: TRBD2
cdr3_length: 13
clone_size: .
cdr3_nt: TGTGCCAGCAGCCTTCCCGGGAGGTACGAGCAGTACTTC
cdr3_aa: CASSLPGRYEQYF

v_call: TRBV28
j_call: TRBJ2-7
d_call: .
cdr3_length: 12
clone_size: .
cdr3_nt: TGTGCCACAGGGGAGATACGCTACGAGCAGTACTTC
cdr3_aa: CATGEIRYEQYF

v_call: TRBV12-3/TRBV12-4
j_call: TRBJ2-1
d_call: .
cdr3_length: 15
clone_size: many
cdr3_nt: TGTGCCAGCAGTTTGGGTCAGGGTGGAGACAATGAGCAGTTCTTC
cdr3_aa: CASSLGQGGDNEQFF

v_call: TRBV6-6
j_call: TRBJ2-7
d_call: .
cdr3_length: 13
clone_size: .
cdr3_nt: TGTGCCAGCAGTTACGTTTGGTCCTACGAGCAGTACTTC
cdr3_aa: CASSYVWSYEQYF

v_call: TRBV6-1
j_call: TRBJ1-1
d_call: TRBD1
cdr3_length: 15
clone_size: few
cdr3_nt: TGTGCCAGCAGTGGGGGGACAGGGGAAGACACTGAAGCTTTCTTT
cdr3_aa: CASSGGTGEDTEAFF

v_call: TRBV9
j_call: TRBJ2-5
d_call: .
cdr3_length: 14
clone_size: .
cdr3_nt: TGTGCCAGCAGCGTAGGGGGAGGCATCGGGACCCAGTACTTC
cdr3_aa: CASSVGGGIGTQYF

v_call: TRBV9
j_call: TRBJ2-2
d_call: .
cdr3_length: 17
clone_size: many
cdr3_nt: TGTGCCAGCAGTATTGCCCGTGTACAGGGAGGCACCGGGGAGCTGTTTTTT
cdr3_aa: CASSIARVQGGTGELFF

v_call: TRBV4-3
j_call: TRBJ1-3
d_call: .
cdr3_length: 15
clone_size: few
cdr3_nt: TGCGCCAGCAGCCAAGATGGGGGCTCTGGAAACACCATATATTTT
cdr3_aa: CASSQDGGSGNTIYF

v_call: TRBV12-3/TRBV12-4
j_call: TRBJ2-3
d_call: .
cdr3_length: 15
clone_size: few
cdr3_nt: TGTGCCAGCAGTTTTTCGGCAGGGAGGACCGATACGCAGTATTTT
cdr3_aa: CASSFSAGRTDTQYF

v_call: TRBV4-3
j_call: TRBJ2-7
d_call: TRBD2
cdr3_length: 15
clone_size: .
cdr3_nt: TGCGCCAGCAGCCGCGGGACTAGCGGGACCTACGAGCAGTACTTC
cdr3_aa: CASSRGTSGTYEQYF

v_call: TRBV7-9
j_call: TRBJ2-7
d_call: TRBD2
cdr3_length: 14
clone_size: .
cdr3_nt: TGTGCCAGCACCCGAGAAGCGGGAGTTTACGAGCAGTACTTC
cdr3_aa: CASTREAGVYEQYF

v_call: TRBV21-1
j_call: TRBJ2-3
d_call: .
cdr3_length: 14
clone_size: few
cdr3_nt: TGTGCCAGCAGCAAACAGCCAAGCACAGATACGCAGTATTTT
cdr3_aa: CASSKQPSTDTQYF

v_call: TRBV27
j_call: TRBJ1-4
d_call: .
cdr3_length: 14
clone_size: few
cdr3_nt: TGTGCCAGCAGTTCGATACTTACAGGGGAAAAACTGTTTTTT
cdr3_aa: CASSSILTGEKLFF

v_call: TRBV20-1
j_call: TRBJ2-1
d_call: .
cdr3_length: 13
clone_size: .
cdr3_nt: TGCAGTGCGGCTCGGGAGTACTACAATGAGCAGTTCTTC
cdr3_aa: CSAAREYYNEQFF

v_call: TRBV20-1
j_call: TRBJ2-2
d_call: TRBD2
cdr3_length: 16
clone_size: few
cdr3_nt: TGCAGTGCTAGTAAACTAGCGGGAGCATCCACCGGGGAGCTGTTTTTT
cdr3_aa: CSASKLAGASTGELFF

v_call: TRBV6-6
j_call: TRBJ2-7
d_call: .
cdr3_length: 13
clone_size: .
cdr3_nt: TGTGCCAGCAGTTATTCAAGTGTCCACGAGCAGTACTTC
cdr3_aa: CASSYSSVHEQYF

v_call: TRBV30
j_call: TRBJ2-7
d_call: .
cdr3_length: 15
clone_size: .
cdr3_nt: TGTGCCTGGAGTGTACGCGGGGGCCTCGCCTACGAGCAGTACTTC
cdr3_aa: CAWSVRGGLAYEQYF

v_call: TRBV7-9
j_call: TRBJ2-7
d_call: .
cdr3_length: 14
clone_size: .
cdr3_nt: TGTGCCAGCAGCTCCCGGGCTCAGGAGGACGAGCAGTACTTC
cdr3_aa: CASSSRAQEDEQYF

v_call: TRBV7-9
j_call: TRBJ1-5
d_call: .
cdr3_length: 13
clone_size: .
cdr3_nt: TGTGCCAGCAGCTTCGATCTCAATCAGCCCCAGCATTTT
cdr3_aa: CASSFDLNQPQHF

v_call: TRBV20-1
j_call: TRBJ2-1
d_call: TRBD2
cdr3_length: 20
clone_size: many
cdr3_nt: TGCAGTGCTAGAGATCCGGGAGCGGGGGGCTCTGTATATTATTACAATGAGCAGTTCTTC
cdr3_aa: CSARDPGAGGSVYYYNEQFF

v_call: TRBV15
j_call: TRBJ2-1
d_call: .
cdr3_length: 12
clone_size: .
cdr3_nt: TGTGCCACCAGCCTGGGGGCCAATGAGCAGTTCTTC
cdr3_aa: CATSLGANEQFF

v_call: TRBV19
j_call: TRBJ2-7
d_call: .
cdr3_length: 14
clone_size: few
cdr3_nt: TGTGCCAGTAGTATTGGGCGGGCCACCTACGAGCAGTACTTC
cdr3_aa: CASSIGRATYEQYF

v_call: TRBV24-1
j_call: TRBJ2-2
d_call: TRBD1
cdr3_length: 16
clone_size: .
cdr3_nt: TGTGCCACCAGTGACTCCGGGACAGGAGGAACCGGGGAGCTGTTTTTT
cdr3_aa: CATSDSGTGGTGELFF

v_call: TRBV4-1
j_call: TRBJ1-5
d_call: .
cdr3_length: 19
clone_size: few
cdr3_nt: TGCGCCAGCAGCCAAGAAGCCCCGACAGGATTTTATAGCAATCAGCCCCAGCATTTT
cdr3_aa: CASSQEAPTGFYSNQPQHF

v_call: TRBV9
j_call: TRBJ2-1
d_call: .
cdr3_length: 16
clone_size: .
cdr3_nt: TGTGCCAGCAGCGTAGGCCCTCCGGGCCCCCACAATGAGCAGTTCTTC
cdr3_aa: CASSVGPPGPHNEQFF

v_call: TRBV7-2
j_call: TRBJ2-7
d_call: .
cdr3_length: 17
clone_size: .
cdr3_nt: TGTGCCAGCAGCTTAGCATCGAATACAAGGCCTTCCTACGAGCAGTACTTC
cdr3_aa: CASSLASNTRPSYEQYF

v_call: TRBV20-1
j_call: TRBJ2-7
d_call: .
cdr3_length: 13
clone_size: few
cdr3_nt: TGCAGTGCCTCGACGGGCTATGGGTACGAGCAGTACTTC
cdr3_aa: CSASTGYGYEQYF

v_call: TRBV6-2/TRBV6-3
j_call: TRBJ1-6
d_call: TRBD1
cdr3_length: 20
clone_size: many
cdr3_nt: TGTGCCAGCAGTTACTCTGAAGGACCGGGACAGAGCTCCTATAATTCACCCCTCCACTTT
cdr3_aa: CASSYSEGPGQSSYNSPLHF

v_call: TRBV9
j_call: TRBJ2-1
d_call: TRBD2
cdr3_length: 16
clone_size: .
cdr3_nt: TGTGCCAGCAGCACAAGCGGGGCATTATCCTACAATGAGCAGTTCTTC
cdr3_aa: CASSTSGALSYNEQFF

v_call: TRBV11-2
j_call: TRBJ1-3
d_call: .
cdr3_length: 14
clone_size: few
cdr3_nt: TGTGCCAGCAGCTTAGGAAGAGGCGGTGGCACCATATATTTT
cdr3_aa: CASSLGRGGGTIYF

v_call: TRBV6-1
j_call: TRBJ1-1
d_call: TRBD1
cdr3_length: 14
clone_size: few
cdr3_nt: TGTGCCAGCAGTGCGGGACAGGTTAATTCTGAAGCTTTCTTT
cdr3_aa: CASSAGQVNSEAFF

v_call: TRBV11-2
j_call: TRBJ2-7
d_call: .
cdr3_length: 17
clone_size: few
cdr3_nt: TGTGCCAGCAGCTTAACGGCAGGGTTAACAAAAACCTACGAGCAGTACTTC
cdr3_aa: CASSLTAGLTKTYEQYF

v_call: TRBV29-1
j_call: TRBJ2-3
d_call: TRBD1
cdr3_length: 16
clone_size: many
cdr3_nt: TGCAGCGTTGAAGATACGAGACAGGGATACACAGATACGCAGTATTTT
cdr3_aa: CSVEDTRQGYTDTQYF

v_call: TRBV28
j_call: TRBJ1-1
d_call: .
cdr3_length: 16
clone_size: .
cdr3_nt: TGTGCCAGCAGTTTATTCCCCGCCTACATGAACACTGAAGCTTTCTTT
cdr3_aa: CASSLFPAYMNTEAFF

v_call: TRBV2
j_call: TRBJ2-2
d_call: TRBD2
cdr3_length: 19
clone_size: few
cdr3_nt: TGTGCCAGCAGTGTGGGGAGGGGACTAGCGGGAGGATTCACCGGGGAGCTGTTTTTT
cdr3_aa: CASSVGRGLAGGFTGELFF

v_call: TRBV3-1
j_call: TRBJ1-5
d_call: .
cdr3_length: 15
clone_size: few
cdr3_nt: TGTGCCAGCAGCCAGAGGGACGGTAGCAATCAGCCCCAGCATTTT
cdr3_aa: CASSQRDGSNQPQHF

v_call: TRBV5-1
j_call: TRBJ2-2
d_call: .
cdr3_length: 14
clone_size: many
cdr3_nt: TGCGCCAGCAGCGACGGGGATAACACCGGGGAGCTGTTTTTT
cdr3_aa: CASSDGDNTGELFF

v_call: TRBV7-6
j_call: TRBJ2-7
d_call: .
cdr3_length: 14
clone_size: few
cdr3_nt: TGTGCCAGCAGCTTGAACGGGCCGACCTACGAGCAGTACTTC
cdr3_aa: CASSLNGPTYEQYF

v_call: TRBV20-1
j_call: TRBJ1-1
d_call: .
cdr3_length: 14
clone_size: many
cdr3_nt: TGCAGTGCTAGAGATCAGGGCTATAACACTGAAGCTTTCTTT
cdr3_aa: CSARDQGYNTEAFF

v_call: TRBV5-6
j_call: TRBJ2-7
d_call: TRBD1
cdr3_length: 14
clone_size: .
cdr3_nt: TGTGCCAGCAGCCCAACCGACAGGGTGGACGAGCAGTACTTC
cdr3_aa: CASSPTDRVDEQYF

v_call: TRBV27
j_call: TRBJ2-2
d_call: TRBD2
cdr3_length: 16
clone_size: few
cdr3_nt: TGTGCCAGCACCCATATAGCGGGAGTGGGCACCGGGGAGCTGTTTTTT
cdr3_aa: CASTHIAGVGTGELFF

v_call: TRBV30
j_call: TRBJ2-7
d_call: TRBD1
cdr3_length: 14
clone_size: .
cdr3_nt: TGTGCCTGGAGTAAGAACAGGGGGCAATACGAGCAGTACTTC
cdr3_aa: CAWSKNRGQYEQYF

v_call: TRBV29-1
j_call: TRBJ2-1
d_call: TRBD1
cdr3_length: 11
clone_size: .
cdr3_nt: TGCAGCGTTCCCCAGGGGGCTGAGCAGTTCTTC
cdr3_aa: CSVPQGAEQFF